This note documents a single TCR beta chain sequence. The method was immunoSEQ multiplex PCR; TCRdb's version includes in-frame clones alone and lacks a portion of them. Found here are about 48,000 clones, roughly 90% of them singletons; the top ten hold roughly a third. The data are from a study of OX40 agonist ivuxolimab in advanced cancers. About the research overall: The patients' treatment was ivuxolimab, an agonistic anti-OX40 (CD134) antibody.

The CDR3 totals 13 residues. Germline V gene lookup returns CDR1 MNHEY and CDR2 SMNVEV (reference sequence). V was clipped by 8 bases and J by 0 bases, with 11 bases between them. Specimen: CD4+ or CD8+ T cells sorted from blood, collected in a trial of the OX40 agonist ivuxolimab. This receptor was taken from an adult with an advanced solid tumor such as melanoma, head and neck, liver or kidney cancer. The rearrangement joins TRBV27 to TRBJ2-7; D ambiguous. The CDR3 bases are TGTGCCAGCGTCGACCGCCTCTCCTACGAGCAGTACTTC. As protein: CASVDRLSYEQYF.